This passage covers 4 T cell receptor beta chains from one sample sequenced in a study of T cell responses to AZD1222 COVID-19 vaccine. Repertoires were generated with immunoSEQ multiplex PCR, while TCRdb's copy carries only in-frame clones and drops some. The sample yields 95,000 to 150,000 clones, about nine tenths seen once. The specimen comprised peripheral blood, sampled 28 days after the second AZD1222 dose. Receptor source: an adult who received the AZD1222 COVID-19 vaccine.

The chain couples TRBV7-9 to TRBJ2-7, with a tentative D call TRBD2 (6 bases). Trimming took off 5 bases at V and 4 bases at J, with 6 bases between the two ends. CDR3 length equals 11 residues. Germline assignment: CDR1 SEHNR and CDR2 FQNEAQ (reference sequence). CDR3 sequence reads: CASSREYEQYF. The CDR3 DNA is TGTGCCAGCAGCCGGGAGTACGAGCAGTACTTC.

The CDR3: CASRKQGENYGYTF. In DNA form, the CDR3 reads TGTGCCAGCAGAAAACAGGGGGAAAACTATGGCTACACCTTC. The J gene is TRBJ1-2, the V gene TRBV6-5; TRBD1 matches at 8 bases. The CDR3 is 14 residues long. V lost 6 bases and J lost 2; bases outside the gene matches: 5. Germline CDR1 reads MNHEY; CDR2 reads SVGAGI.

The V call is TRBV6-1, the J call TRBJ1-6; TRBD1 matches at 9 bases. Germline CDR1 and CDR2: MNHNS and SASEGT. The ends lost 2 bases at V and 7 bases at J; junction bases unmatched: 3. The CDR3 is made up of 15 amino acids. In DNA form, the CDR3 reads TGTGCCAGCAGTGAATCGGACAGGGGCAATTCACCCCTCCACTTT. This translates into CASSESDRGNSPLHF.

The genes are TRBV18 and TRBJ2-2; TRBD1 aligns across 8 bases. The V gene end was trimmed by 4 bases and the J gene end by 2 bases; junction bases not matched to a gene: 6. The CDR3 runs to 16 residues. Germline CDR1 and CDR2: KGHSH and LQKENI. CDR3 in amino acids: CASSLYGQGNTGELFF. The CDR3 region has the DNA TGTGCCAGCTCACTCTACGGACAGGGAAACACCGGGGAGCTGTTTTTT.